This TCR beta chain is from a study of beta chain features in type 1 diabetes. General observations from the study: Resolution of whether HLA type affects TCRB rearrangement was not achieved here. People with Type 1 diabetes carried modestly yet significantly shorter TCRB CDR3s in all four CD4+ subsets.

Purity exceeded 95% in all sorted populations. The sequenced template was cDNA made from the entire isolated RNA. About 3.7 million reads per sample were averaged for naive, central memory and regulatory samples. Measured with immunoSEQ multiplex PCR; TCRdb has only the in-frame clones, and not every one. The sample lists about 250,000 clones, approximately 14% seen once, with approximately 0.024% in the top ten. The sample holds a few counts of this clone. The antigen is not known. CDR1 and CDR2 (germline): MNHNS, SASEGT. This CDR3 has 14 residues. V shed 6 bases and J shed 1 base, with 9 bases lying between them.

Sequencing input: naive CD4+ T cells from blood. V usage is TRBV6-1 and J usage is TRBJ2-2; TRBD2 might be the D (5 bases). The clonotype was recovered from a middle-aged woman in good health. CDR3 amino acids: CASSGERNTGELFF. CDR3 coding DNA: TGTGCCAGCAGCGGGGAGAGGAACACCGGGGAGCTGTTTTTT.